This T cell receptor (beta chain) was captured by sequencing in a study of blood T cell repertoires in COVID-19. Study context: Some COVID-19 samples were acute and others convalescent; all came from the United States, Italy and Spain. PBMCs, B-cell-depleted T cells, or T cells provided the cDNA or gDNA that made up the material.

Germline V gene lookup returns CDR1 SGHVS and CDR2 FQNEAQ. V dropped 4 bases and J dropped 4 bases, with 16 bases sitting between them. The CDR3 is made up of 15 amino acids. How the authors handled the data: Amplification of reference gene primers provided the estimated nucleated cell counts. Here immunoSEQ multiplex PCR was the method, and the copy in TCRdb shows in-frame clones only, minus some. V, J and clone size were drawn from that table, and D and trimming were deduced from the DNA. The sample contains 200,000 or so clones, roughly 80% of which appear only once. The sequence was collected from a human donor in a cohort sampled during active COVID-19. The chain employs TRBV7-8 and TRBJ1-1; D is possibly TRBD1 (5 bases). The sample was peripheral blood. The CDR3 reads CASSYRGGGSTEAFF. The CDR3 DNA reads as TGTGCCAGCAGCTACCGTGGCGGGGGTAGCACTGAAGCTTTCTTT.